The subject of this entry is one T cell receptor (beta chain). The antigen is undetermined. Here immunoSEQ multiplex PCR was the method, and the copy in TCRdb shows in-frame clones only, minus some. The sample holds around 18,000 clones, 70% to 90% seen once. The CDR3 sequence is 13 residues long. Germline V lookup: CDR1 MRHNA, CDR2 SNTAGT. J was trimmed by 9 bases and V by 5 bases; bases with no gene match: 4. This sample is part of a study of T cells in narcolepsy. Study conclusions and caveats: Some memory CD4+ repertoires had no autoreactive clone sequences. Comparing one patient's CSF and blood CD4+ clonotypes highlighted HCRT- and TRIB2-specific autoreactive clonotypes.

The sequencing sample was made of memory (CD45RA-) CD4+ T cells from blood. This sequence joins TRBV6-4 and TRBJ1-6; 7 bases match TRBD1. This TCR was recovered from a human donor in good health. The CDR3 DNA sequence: TGTGCCAGCAGTCTAAACAGGGGTTCACCCCTCCACTTT. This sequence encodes CASSLNRGSPLHF.